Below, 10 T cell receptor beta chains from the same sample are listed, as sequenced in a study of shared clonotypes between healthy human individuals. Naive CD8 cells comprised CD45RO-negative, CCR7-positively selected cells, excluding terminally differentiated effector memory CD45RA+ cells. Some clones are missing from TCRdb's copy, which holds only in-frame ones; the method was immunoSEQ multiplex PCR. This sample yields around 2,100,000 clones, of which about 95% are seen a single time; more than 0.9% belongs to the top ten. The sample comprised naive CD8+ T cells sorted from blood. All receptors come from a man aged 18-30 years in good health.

The CDR3 sequence is CATSSDFEAFF. CDR3 DNA: TGTGCCACCTCGTCGGATTTTGAAGCTTTCTTT. The V and J genes are TRBV14 and TRBJ1-1; no reliable D call. The CDR3 totals 11 residues. Germline values: CDR1 SGHDN, CDR2 FVKESK. Trimming removed 10 bases at V and 7 bases at J, with 13 bases between.

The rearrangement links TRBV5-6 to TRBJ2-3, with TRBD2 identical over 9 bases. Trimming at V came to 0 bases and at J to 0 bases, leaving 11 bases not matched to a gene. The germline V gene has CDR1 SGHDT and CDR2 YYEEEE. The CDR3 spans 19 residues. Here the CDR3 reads CASSLVLAGASSSTDTQYF. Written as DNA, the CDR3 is TGTGCCAGCAGCTTGGTTTTAGCGGGAGCCTCCTCTAGCACAGATACGCAGTATTTT.

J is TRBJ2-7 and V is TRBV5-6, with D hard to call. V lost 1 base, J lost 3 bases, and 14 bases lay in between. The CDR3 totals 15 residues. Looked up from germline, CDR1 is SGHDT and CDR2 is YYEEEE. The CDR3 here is CASSLLLTSNYEQYF. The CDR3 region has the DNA TGTGCCAGCAGCTTGTTGTTGACCAGCAACTACGAGCAGTACTTC.

Here the CDR3 DNA reads TGTGCCAGCAGCTTAGTCGGCGGGGGCACACCCTACGAGCAGTACTTC. As protein: CASSLVGGGTPYEQYF. The genes are TRBV7-9 and TRBJ2-7, with D possibly being TRBD2 (7 bases). Germline V CDR1 and CDR2: SEHNR, FQNEAQ (reference sequence). Trimming left V 1 base short and J 2 bases short, with 15 bases between. This CDR3 region has 16 residues.

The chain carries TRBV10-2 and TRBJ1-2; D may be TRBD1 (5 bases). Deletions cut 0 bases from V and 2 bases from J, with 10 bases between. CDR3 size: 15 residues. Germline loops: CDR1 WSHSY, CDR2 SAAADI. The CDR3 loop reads CASSESQGGNYGYTF. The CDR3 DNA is TGCGCCAGCAGTGAGTCGCAGGGAGGAAACTATGGCTACACCTTC.

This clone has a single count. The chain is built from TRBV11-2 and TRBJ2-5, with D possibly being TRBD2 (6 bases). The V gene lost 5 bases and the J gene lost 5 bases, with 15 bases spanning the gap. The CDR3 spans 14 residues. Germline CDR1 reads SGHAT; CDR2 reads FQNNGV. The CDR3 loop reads CASSLGRGGETQYF. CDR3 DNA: TGTGCCAGCAGCCTTGGGCGGGGAGGTGAGACCCAGTACTTC.

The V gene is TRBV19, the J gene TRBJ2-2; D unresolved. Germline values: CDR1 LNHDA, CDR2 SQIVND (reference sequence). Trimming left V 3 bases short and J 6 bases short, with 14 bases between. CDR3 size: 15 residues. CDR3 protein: CASSIGPGLSGELFF. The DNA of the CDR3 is TGTGCCAGTAGTATTGGGCCTGGGTTATCCGGGGAGCTGTTTTTT.

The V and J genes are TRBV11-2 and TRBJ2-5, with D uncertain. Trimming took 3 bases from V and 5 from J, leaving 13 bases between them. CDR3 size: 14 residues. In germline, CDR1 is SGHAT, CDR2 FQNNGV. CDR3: CASSLPVGSETQYF. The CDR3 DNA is TGTGCCAGCAGCTTGCCGGTGGGGTCGGAGACCCAGTACTTC.

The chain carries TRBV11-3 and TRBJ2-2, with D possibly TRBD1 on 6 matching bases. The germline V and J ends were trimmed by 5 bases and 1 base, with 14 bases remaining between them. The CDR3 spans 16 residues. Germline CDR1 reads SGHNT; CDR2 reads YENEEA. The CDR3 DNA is TGTGCCAGCAGCCCCTCGACAGGTTTGAACACCGGGGAGCTGTTTTTT. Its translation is CASSPSTGLNTGELFF. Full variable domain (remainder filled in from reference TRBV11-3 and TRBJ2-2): EAGVVQSPRYKIIEKKQPVAFWCNPISGHNTLYWYLQNLGQGPELLIRYENEEAVDDSQLPKDRFSAERLKGVDSTLKIQPAELGDSAVYLCASSPSTGLNTGELFFGEGSRLTVL.

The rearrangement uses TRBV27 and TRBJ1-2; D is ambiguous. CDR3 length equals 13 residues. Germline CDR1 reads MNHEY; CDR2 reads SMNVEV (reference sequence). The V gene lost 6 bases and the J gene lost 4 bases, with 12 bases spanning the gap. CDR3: CASSPHQGYGYTF. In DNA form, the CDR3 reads TGTGCCAGCAGCCCTCATCAAGGCTATGGCTACACCTTC.